These T cell receptor beta chains were read from a single sample in a study of T cell repertoires in cytomegalovirus infection. TCRdb ran MiXCR on the reads and lists one entry per CDR3 protein. The sample holds about 490,000 distinct CDR3 sequences, 11% seen once. Sequenced material: PBMCs. All receptors derive from a human donor in good health (CMV status not recorded). Some clones in this sample may be carry-over from other donors' samples. The CDR3 runs from the conserved cysteine through the conserved F or W. The D gene is left open where the match is weak. Rows may omit the clone size; those that give it use once, few, many or a size class.

d_gene: .; j_gene: TRBJ2-2; abundance: few; v_gene: TRBV19; CDR3aa: CASSSIDTTNTGELFF; CDR3nt: TGTGCCAGTAGTTCCATCGACACCACGAACACCGGGGAGCTGTTTTTT
d_gene: TRBD1; j_gene: TRBJ1-2; abundance: .; v_gene: TRBV15; CDR3aa: CATSARTGALYGYTF; CDR3nt: TGTGCCACCAGCGCCCGGACAGGGGCACTCTATGGCTACACCTTC
d_gene: .; j_gene: TRBJ2-1; abundance: .; v_gene: TRBV6-5; CDR3aa: CASSYSRDNSYNEQFF; CDR3nt: TGTGCCAGCAGTTACTCCCGGGACAACTCCTACAATGAGCAGTTCTTC
d_gene: .; j_gene: TRBJ1-2; abundance: many; v_gene: TRBV29-1; CDR3aa: CSVEDLQGSSGGYTF; CDR3nt: TGCAGCGTTGAAGATCTTCAGGGAAGTTCGGGAGGCTACACCTTC
d_gene: .; j_gene: TRBJ1-3; abundance: many; v_gene: TRBV12-3/TRBV12-4; CDR3aa: CASSLWSSSSGNTIYF; CDR3nt: TGTGCCAGCAGTTTATGGTCATCTAGCTCTGGAAACACCATATATTTT
d_gene: TRBD2; j_gene: TRBJ2-7; abundance: many; v_gene: TRBV7-2; CDR3aa: CASSPGREGREQYF; CDR3nt: TGTGCCAGCAGCCCCGGAAGGGAGGGCCGCGAGCAGTACTTC
d_gene: TRBD1; j_gene: TRBJ2-7; abundance: many; v_gene: TRBV25-1; CDR3aa: CASSGDRGPSEQYF; CDR3nt: TGTGCCAGCAGTGGAGACAGGGGACCCTCCGAGCAGTACTTC
d_gene: .; j_gene: TRBJ1-3; abundance: many; v_gene: TRBV11-2; CDR3aa: CASSLSGLHSGNTIYF; CDR3nt: TGTGCCAGCAGCCTCTCAGGTCTCCACTCTGGAAACACCATATATTTT
d_gene: TRBD1; j_gene: TRBJ2-1; abundance: many; v_gene: TRBV6-1; CDR3aa: CASSTNGQVKYYNEQFF; CDR3nt: TGTGCCAGCAGTACGAACGGACAGGTAAAATACTACAATGAGCAGTTCTTC
d_gene: TRBD1; j_gene: TRBJ1-6; abundance: .; v_gene: TRBV20-1; CDR3aa: CSAYGTGDSPLHF; CDR3nt: TGCAGTGCTTACGGGACAGGGGATTCACCCCTCCACTTT